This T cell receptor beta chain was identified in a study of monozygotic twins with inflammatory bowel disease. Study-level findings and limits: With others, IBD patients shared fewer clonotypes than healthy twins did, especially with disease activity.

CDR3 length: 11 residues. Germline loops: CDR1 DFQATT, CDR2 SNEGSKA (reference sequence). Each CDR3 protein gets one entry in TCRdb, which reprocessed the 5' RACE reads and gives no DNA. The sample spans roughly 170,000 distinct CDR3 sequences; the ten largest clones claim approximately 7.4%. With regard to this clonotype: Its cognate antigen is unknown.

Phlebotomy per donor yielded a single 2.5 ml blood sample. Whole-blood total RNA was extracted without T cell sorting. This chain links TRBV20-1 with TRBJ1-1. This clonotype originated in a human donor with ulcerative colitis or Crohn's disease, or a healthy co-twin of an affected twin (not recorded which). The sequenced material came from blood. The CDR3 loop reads CSAHPNTEAFF.